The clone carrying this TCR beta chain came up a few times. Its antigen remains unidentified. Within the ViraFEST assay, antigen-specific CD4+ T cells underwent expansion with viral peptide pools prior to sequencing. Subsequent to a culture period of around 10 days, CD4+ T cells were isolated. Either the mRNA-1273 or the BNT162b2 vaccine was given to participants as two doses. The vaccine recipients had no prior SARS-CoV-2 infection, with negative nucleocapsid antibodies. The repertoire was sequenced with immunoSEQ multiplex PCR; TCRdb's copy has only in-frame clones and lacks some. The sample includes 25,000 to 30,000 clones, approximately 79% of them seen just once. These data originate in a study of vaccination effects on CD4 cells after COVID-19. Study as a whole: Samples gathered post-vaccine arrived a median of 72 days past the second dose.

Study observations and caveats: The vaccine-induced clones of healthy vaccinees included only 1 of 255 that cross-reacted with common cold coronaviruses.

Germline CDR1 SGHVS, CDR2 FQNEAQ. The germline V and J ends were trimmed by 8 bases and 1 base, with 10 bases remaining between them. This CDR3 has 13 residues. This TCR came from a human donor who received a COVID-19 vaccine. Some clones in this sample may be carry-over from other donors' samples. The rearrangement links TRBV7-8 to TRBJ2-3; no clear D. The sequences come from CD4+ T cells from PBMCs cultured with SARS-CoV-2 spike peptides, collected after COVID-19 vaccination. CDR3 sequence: CASGSQGTDTQYF. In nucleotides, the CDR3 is TGTGCCAGCGGAAGCCAGGGCACAGATACGCAGTATTTT.